A single sample is the source of the 32 T cell receptor beta chains below, sequenced in a study of T cell changes during pregnancy in multiple sclerosis. Produced via immunoSEQ multiplex PCR; TCRdb's table is partial and in-frame only. The table lists fewer than 90,000 clones, 85% to 95% of them singletons. The starting material was peripheral blood, obtained in the first trimester of pregnancy. These receptors all stem from a female donor with multiple sclerosis, enrolled in a pregnancy study.

The chain joins TRBV7-2 to TRBJ2-7; D might be TRBD1 (6 bases). CDR1 is SGHTA and CDR2 is FQGNSA in the germline V gene. The V end was cut by 4 bases, the J end by 4 bases, with 11 bases between. The CDR3 has 13 residues. The CDR3 DNA follows: TGTGCCAGCAGCTACCGGGACACTTACGAGCAGTACTTC. This codes for CASSYRDTYEQYF.

This rearrangement joins TRBV2 to TRBJ2-3; TRBD2 matches 10 bases. Germline V gene sequence: CDR1 SNHLY, CDR2 FYNNEI. The V gene end was trimmed by 6 bases and the J gene end by 1 base; junction bases not matched to a gene: 4. The CDR3 runs to 15 residues. The CDR3 coding sequence is TGTGCCAGCAGGGCTAGCGGGGGAGGCACAGATACGCAGTATTTT. Encoded protein: CASRASGGGTDTQYF.

The V and J genes are TRBV2 and TRBJ1-5, with 9 bases fitting TRBD1. The germline CDR1 and CDR2 sequences are SNHLY and FYNNEI. The CDR3 is 15 residues long. The V and J ends lost 5 bases and 6 bases, in that order; junction bases with no gene match: 8. The CDR3 DNA reads TGTGCCAGCAGTACAGGGACAGGGAAGGGTCAGCCCCAGCATTTT. It yields the protein CASSTGTGKGQPQHF.

This chain links TRBV5-4 with TRBJ2-3, with D hard to call. Per germline, CDR1 SGHNT and CDR2 YYREEE (reference sequence). The V and J ends lost 6 bases and 6 bases respectively, with 14 bases between them. The length of the CDR3 is 13 residues. This chain's CDR3 is CASTPRGDDTQYF. CDR3 in DNA: TGTGCCAGCACCCCCCGAGGAGACGATACGCAGTATTTT.

The chain has TRBV5-1 and TRBJ2-6; TRBD1 matches at 12 bases. Germline lookup yields CDR1 SGHRS and CDR2 YFSETQ. V shed 3 bases, J shed 4 bases, and the junction held 5 bases outside the gene matches. CDR3 length: 17 residues. CDR3 sequence (DNA): TGCGCCAGCAGCTCCGGGACAGGGGGCGCCGGGGCCAACGTCCTGACTTTC. Translating gives CASSSGTGGAGANVLTF. The full variable domain, in which reference TRBV5-1 and TRBJ2-6 provide the parts outside the CDR3, is KAGVTQTPRYLIKTRGQQVTLSCSPISGHRSVSWYQQTPGQGLQFLFEYFSETQRNKGNFPGRFSGRQFSNSRSEMNVSTLELGDSALYLCASSSGTGGAGANVLTFGAGSRLTVL.

The chain couples TRBV9 to TRBJ2-3; perhaps TRBD2 as D (6 bases). The CDR3 totals 16 residues. V lost 0 bases, J lost 8 bases, and 19 bases lay in between. The germline gives CDR1 SGDLS, CDR2 YYNGEE. CDR3 sequence (DNA): TGTGCCAGCAGCGTAGTGATGGAGACTATGGGAGGTACGCAGTATTTT. Its protein product is CASSVVMETMGGTQYF.

V gene TRBV5-4 combines with J gene TRBJ1-4; a possible D gene is TRBD1 (5 bases). In germline, CDR1 is SGHNT, CDR2 YYREEE (reference sequence). Trimming removed 3 bases from V and 11 bases from J, with 20 bases in between. This CDR3 is 15 amino acids long. The CDR3 DNA sequence: TGTGCCAGCAGCTACGGACGGGAGCTTAAGGGGAAACTGTTTTTT. Amino acid sequence: CASSYGRELKGKLFF. Together with reference TRBV5-4 and TRBJ1-4, the CDR3 gives the full variable domain: ETGVTQSPTHLIKTRGQQVTLRCSSQSGHNTVSWYQQALGQGPQFIFQYYREEENGRGNFPPRFSGLQFPNYSSELNVNALELDDSALYLCASSYGRELKGKLFFGSGTQLSVL.

This sequence joins TRBV7-6 and TRBJ2-1; D is uncertain. Germline V gives CDR1 SGHVS, CDR2 FNYEAQ. V lost 1 base, J lost 2 bases, and 3 bases lay in between. This CDR3 spans 13 amino acids. The CDR3 nucleotides read TGTGCCAGCAGCTTAGACACCTACAATGAGCAGTTCTTC. Amino acids: CASSLDTYNEQFF.

The chain recombines TRBV28 with TRBJ2-1; TRBD1 might be the D (6 bases). CDR3 length equals 13 residues. The germline gives CDR1 MDHEN, CDR2 SYDVKM. Trimming removed 4 bases at V and 5 bases at J, with 9 bases between. For the CDR3, the DNA is TGTGCCAGCAGTTGGGCAGGGGACAATGAGCAGTTCTTC. This codes for CASSWAGDNEQFF.

The CDR3, as DNA: TGCGCCAGCAGCTTGGGACAGGATCAGCCCCAGCATTTT. Translation: CASSLGQDQPQHF. The rearrangement joins TRBV5-1 to TRBJ1-5, with TRBD1 as a possible D gene (6 bases). V was shortened by 0 bases and J by 5 bases, with 6 bases between the two germline ends. Germline-derived CDR1 and CDR2 are SGHRS and YFSETQ. The CDR3 spans 13 residues.

In its sample, this clone was seen a few times. V usage is TRBV30 and J usage is TRBJ1-5; D uncertain. Germline CDR1 GTSNPN, CDR2 SVGIG (reference sequence). Trimming removed 3 bases from V and 1 base from J, with 4 bases in between. This CDR3 is built from 12 residues. CDR3 sequence (DNA): TGTGCCTGGAGGGAGAGCAATCAGCCCCAGCATTTT. Translation gives CAWRESNQPQHF.

The chain links TRBV7-2 to TRBJ2-7; 11 bases align to TRBD2. The CDR3 has 16 residues. CDR1 is SGHTA and CDR2 is FQGNSA in the germline V gene. V shed 0 bases and J 2 bases; nucleotides not matched to a gene: 3. In DNA, the CDR3 is TGTGCCAGCAGCTTAGCAGGGGGACTAGCGGCCTACGAGCAGTACTTC. Amino acid sequence: CASSLAGGLAAYEQYF.

The gene calls are TRBV9 and TRBJ1-2, with a possible D match to TRBD1 (5 bases). The length of the CDR3 is 16 residues. Germline V CDR1 and CDR2: SGDLS, YYNGEE. Trimming pared 0 bases from V and 6 bases from J, leaving 18 bases between. CDR3 nucleotides: TGTGCCAGCAGCGTAGAAGGGGAGGGAAGGGTCGATGGCTACACCTTC. This sequence encodes CASSVEGEGRVDGYTF.

This clone was seen once. The chain links TRBV9 to TRBJ2-1; 8 positions match TRBD2. Germline V gene data show CDR1 as SGDLS and CDR2 as YYNGEE. CDR3 length equals 16 residues. V gave up 3 bases and J gave up 4 bases; unmatched junction bases: 9. The CDR3 loop is CASSAGGSGGYNEQFF. DNA for the CDR3: TGTGCCAGCAGCGCGGGTGGGAGCGGGGGATACAATGAGCAGTTCTTC.

The chain carries TRBV5-1 and TRBJ2-3, with D unclear. V was clipped by 2 bases and J by 1 base, with 5 bases between them. The CDR3 loop spans 13 amino acids. Per the germline V gene, CDR1 is SGHRS and CDR2 is YFSETQ. This CDR3 reads CASSFPGTDTQYF. For the CDR3, the DNA is TGCGCCAGCAGCTTCCCGGGCACAGATACGCAGTATTTT.

The chain links TRBV6-6 to TRBJ1-4; the match to TRBD1 covers 9 bases. The CDR3 is made up of 15 amino acids. Trimming cost V 2 bases and J 6 bases; bases outside gene matches: 4. CDR1 and CDR2 (germline): MNHNY, SVGAGI (reference sequence). DNA of the CDR3: TGTGCCAGCAGTTACATGGGACAGGGCTATGAAAAACTGTTTTTT. The encoded protein is CASSYMGQGYEKLFF.

This clone was seen a handful of times. V and J are TRBV2 and TRBJ1-2; TRBD1 might be the D (5 bases). The CDR3 consists of 12 residues. Trimming removed 6 bases at V and 6 bases at J, with 11 bases between. CDR1 is SNHLY and CDR2 is FYNNEI in the germline V gene. The CDR3 region is CASREQGHGYTF. The CDR3 coding sequence is TGTGCCAGCAGGGAGCAGGGTCATGGCTACACCTTC.

The V and J genes are TRBV4-2 and TRBJ1-1; D might be TRBD1 (5 bases). The germline V and J ends were trimmed by 1 base and 1 base, with 13 bases remaining between them. The CDR3 is 16 amino acids. CDR1 is LGHNA, CDR2 YNFKEQ, per germline. The CDR3 sequence is CASSQGQGRGNTEAFF. The CDR3 DNA reads as TGTGCCAGCAGCCAAGGGCAGGGAAGGGGGAACACTGAAGCTTTCTTT.

CDR3 DNA sequence: TGTGCCAGCAGCTTAACCGGACAGGGGGGGAATTCACCCCTCCACTTT. Encoded protein: CASSLTGQGGNSPLHF. The rearrangement links TRBV7-3 to TRBJ1-6, with 10 bases identical to TRBD1. Germline CDR1 reads SGHTA; CDR2 reads FQGTGA. CDR3 size: 16 residues. V was pared by 0 bases and J by 7 bases, with 3 bases of the junction left unmatched.

The chain has TRBV10-3 and TRBJ2-1; TRBD2 matches 8 bases. This CDR3 is 14 amino acids long. J lost 7 bases, V lost 10 bases, and 12 bases had no gene match. The germline gives CDR1 ENHRY, CDR2 SYGVKD. The chain's CDR3 is CATRWAGGGNEQFF. DNA for the CDR3: TGTGCCACCCGGTGGGCGGGGGGTGGGAATGAGCAGTTCTTC.

The chain employs TRBV11-2 and TRBJ2-5, with 7 positions matching TRBD2. The V and J ends lost 2 bases and 7 bases, in that order; junction bases with no gene match: 10. The CDR3 sequence is 15 residues long. The germline gives CDR1 SGHAT, CDR2 FQNNGV. CDR3 in amino acids: CASSLYSAGVGTQYF. As DNA, the CDR3 is TGTGCCAGCAGCTTATATTCGGCGGGAGTGGGGACCCAGTACTTC.

CDR3 residues: CASSLEQGRTEAFF. In nucleotides, the CDR3 is TGCGCCAGCAGCTTGGAGCAGGGTAGGACTGAAGCTTTCTTT. V gene TRBV5-1 combines with J gene TRBJ1-1; tentative D call: TRBD1 (5 bases). V was pared by 0 bases and J by 5 bases, with 11 bases between. The germline V gene encodes CDR1 SGHRS and CDR2 YFSETQ. The CDR3 totals 14 residues.

This rearrangement joins TRBV4-3 to TRBJ2-3; no definite D call. Germline CDR1 is LGHNA and CDR2 is YSLEER. V was clipped by 0 bases and J by 6 bases, with 10 bases between them. This CDR3 is 14 amino acids long. The CDR3 sequence is CASSQDRIADTQYF. CDR3 nucleotide sequence: TGCGCCAGCAGCCAAGATCGAATCGCGGATACGCAGTATTTT.

The J gene is TRBJ2-7, the V gene TRBV6-1, with 13 positions matching TRBD2. This CDR3 has 17 residues. Trimming cost V 4 bases and J 3 bases; bases outside gene matches: 9. Germline V gene sequence: CDR1 MNHNS, CDR2 SASEGT. Here the CDR3 reads CASSGGTSGVLGYEQYF. CDR3 in DNA: TGTGCCAGCAGTGGGGGGACTAGCGGGGTCCTGGGCTACGAGCAGTACTTC.

The chain recombines TRBV4-2 with TRBJ2-3, with D perhaps matching TRBD2 (5 bases). V dropped 0 bases and J dropped 2 bases, with 9 bases sitting between them. Germline CDR1 is LGHNA and CDR2 is YNFKEQ. This CDR3 contains 15 residues. The CDR3: CASSQDGGDTDTQYF. CDR3 in DNA: TGTGCCAGCAGCCAAGACGGAGGAGACACAGATACGCAGTATTTT.

This clone showed up just once. This chain links TRBV5-1 with TRBJ1-2; D unresolved. Deletions cut 4 bases from V and 5 bases from J, with 12 bases between. This CDR3 comprises 13 residues. Germline CDR1 is SGHRS and CDR2 is YFSETQ. CDR3 amino acids: CASSALDWYGYTF. CDR3 DNA: TGCGCCAGCAGCGCCCTCGACTGGTATGGCTACACCTTC.

This clone turned up a few times. The chain links TRBV18 to TRBJ1-1; 12 bases are shared with TRBD1. CDR1 KGHSH and CDR2 LQKENI come from the germline V gene. This CDR3 has 17 amino acids. After removal of 3 bases from V and 1 base from J, the junction contained 6 bases not matched to a gene. The CDR3 DNA reads as TGTGCCAGCTCACCGCCCGGGACAGGGGGCAGGAACACTGAAGCTTTCTTT. Its translation is CASSPPGTGGRNTEAFF.

This sequence joins TRBV5-4 and TRBJ1-6; no definite D call. CDR1 and CDR2 from the germline V gene are SGHNT and YYREEE (reference sequence). The CDR3 spans 13 residues. V was shortened by 4 bases and J by 3 bases, with 5 bases between the two germline ends. Here the CDR3 DNA reads TGTGCCAGCAGCGGAGACTATAATTCACCCCTCCACTTT. It encodes CASSGDYNSPLHF.

J is TRBJ1-5 and V is TRBV19, with 7 bases fitting TRBD1. With 5 bases clipped from V and 7 bases from J, the junction kept 5 bases outside the gene matches. The CDR3 has 13 residues. The germline CDR1 and CDR2 sequences are LNHDA and SQIVND (reference sequence). The CDR3, as DNA: TGTGCCAGTAGTGGAATACAGGGGCAGCCCCAGCATTTT. Its protein is CASSGIQGQPQHF. Variable domain in full (rest from reference TRBV19 and TRBJ1-5): DGGITQSPKYLFRKEGQNVTLSCEQNLNHDAMYWYRQDPGQGLRLIYYSQIVNDFQKGDIAEGYSVSREKKESFPLTVTSAQKNPTAFYLCASSGIQGQPQHFGDGTRLSIL.

V usage is TRBV9 and J usage is TRBJ2-3; 8 bases are shared with TRBD2. Germline CDR1 SGDLS, CDR2 YYNGEE. V lost 0 bases and J lost 2; bases outside the gene matches: 2. This CDR3 contains 15 residues. In DNA, the CDR3 is TGTGCCAGCAGCGTAGCGGGGGGGTTCACAGATACGCAGTATTTT. Amino acid sequence: CASSVAGGFTDTQYF.

The rearrangement links TRBV9 to TRBJ2-7; TRBD1 matches at 10 bases. There are 15 residues in the CDR3. Germline lookup yields CDR1 SGDLS and CDR2 YYNGEE. J gave up 1 base and V 4 bases, and 5 bases lay outside the gene matches. Written as DNA, the CDR3 is TGTGCCAGCAGCCCTCCGGACAGGGGGTCCTACGAGCAGTACTTC. It encodes CASSPPDRGSYEQYF.

V gene TRBV2 combines with J gene TRBJ1-2, with 9 bases fitting TRBD1. This CDR3 contains 14 residues. From germline, CDR1 is SNHLY and CDR2 FYNNEI. Trimming removed 4 bases from V and 8 bases from J; junction bases left unmatched: 8. CDR3 nucleotide sequence: TGTGCCAGCAGTGTGGCAGGGACAGGGATAGGCTACACCTTC. This codes for CASSVAGTGIGYTF.